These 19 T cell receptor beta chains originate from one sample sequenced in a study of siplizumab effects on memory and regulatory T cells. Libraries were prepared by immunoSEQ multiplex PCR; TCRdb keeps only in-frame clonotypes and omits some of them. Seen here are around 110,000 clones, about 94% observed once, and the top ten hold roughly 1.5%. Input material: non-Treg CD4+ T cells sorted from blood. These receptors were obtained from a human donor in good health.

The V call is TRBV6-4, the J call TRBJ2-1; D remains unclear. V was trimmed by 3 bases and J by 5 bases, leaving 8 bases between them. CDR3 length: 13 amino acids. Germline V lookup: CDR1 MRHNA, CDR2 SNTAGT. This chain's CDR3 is CASSEESHNEQFF. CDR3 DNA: TGTGCCAGCAGTGAGGAATCCCACAATGAGCAGTTCTTC.

CDR3 loop: CASSLEGQGNEKLFF. The CDR3, as DNA: TGCGCCAGCAGCTTGGAGGGACAGGGGAATGAAAAACTGTTTTTT. The gene calls are TRBV5-1 and TRBJ1-4, with TRBD1 identical over 10 bases. The germline V gene encodes CDR1 SGHRS and CDR2 YFSETQ. Trimming removed 0 bases from V and 5 bases from J; junction bases left unmatched: 1. This CDR3 spans 15 amino acids.

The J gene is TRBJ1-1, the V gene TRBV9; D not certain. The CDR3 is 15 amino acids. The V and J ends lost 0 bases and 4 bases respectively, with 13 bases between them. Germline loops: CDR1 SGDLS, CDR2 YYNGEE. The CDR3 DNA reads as TGTGCCAGCAGCGTAGCGCGGGGATGGAGCACTGAAGCTTTCTTT. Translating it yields CASSVARGWSTEAFF. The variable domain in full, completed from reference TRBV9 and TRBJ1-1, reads DSGVTQTPKHLITATGQRVTLRCSPRSGDLSVYWYQQSLDQGLQFLIQYYNGEERAKGNILERFSAQQFPDLHSELNLSSLELGDSALYFCASSVARGWSTEAFFGQGTRLTVV.

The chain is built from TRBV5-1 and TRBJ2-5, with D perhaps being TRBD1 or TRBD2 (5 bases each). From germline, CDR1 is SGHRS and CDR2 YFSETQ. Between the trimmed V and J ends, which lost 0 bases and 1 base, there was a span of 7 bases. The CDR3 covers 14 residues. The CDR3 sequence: CASSLGGAQETQYF. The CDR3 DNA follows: TGCGCCAGCAGCTTGGGAGGGGCCCAAGAGACCCAGTACTTC. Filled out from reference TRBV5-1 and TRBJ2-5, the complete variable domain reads KAGVTQTPRYLIKTRGQQVTLSCSPISGHRSVSWYQQTPGQGLQFLFEYFSETQRNKGNFPGRFSGRQFSNSRSEMNVSTLELGDSALYLCASSLGGAQETQYFGPGTRLLVL.

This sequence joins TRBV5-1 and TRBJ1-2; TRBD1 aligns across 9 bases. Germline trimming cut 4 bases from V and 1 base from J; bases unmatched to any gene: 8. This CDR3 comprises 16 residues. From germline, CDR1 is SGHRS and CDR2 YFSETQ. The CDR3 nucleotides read TGCGCCAGCAGCGGGACACAGGGGGCGCGTAACTATGGCTACACCTTC. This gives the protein CASSGTQGARNYGYTF. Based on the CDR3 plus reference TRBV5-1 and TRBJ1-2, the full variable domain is KAGVTQTPRYLIKTRGQQVTLSCSPISGHRSVSWYQQTPGQGLQFLFEYFSETQRNKGNFPGRFSGRQFSNSRSEMNVSTLELGDSALYLCASSGTQGARNYGYTFGSGTRLTVV.

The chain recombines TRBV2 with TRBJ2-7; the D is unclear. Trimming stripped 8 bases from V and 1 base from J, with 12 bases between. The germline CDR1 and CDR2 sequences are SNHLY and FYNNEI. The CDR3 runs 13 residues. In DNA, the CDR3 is TGTGCCAGCTTAAAGCCCGGATCCTACGAGCAGTACTTC. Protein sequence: CASLKPGSYEQYF.

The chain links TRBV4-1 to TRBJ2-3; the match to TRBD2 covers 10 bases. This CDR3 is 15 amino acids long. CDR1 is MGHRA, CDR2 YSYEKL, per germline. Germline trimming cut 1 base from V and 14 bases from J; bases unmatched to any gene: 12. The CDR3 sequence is CASSQVRLAGRSLYF. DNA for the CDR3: TGCGCCAGCAGCCAAGTGAGACTAGCGGGTCGAAGTCTGTATTTT.

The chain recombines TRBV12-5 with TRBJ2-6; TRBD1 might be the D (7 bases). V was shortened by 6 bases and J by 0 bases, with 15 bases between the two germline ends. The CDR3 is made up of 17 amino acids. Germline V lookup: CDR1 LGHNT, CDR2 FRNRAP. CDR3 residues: CASGTPGGISGANVLTF. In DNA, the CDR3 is TGTGCTAGTGGCACCCCAGGGGGGATCTCTGGGGCCAACGTCCTGACTTTC.

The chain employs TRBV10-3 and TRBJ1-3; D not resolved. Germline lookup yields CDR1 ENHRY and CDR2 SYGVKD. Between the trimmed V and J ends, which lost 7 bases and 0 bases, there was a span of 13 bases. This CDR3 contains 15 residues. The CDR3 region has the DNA TGTGCCATCACAGCACTGTTAAACTCTGGAAACACCATATATTTT. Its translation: CAITALLNSGNTIYF.

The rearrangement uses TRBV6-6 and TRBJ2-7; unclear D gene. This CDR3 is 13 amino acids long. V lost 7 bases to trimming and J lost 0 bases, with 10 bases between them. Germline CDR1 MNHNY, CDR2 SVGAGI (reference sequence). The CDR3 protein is CASNTANSYEQYF. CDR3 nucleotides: TGTGCCAGCAACACGGCCAACTCCTACGAGCAGTACTTC.

The CDR3 here is CASSGRDRANEQFF. CDR3 in DNA: TGTGCCAGCAGCGGCCGGGACAGGGCGAATGAGCAGTTCTTC. The V gene is TRBV5-6, the J gene TRBJ2-1, with 9 bases identical to TRBD1. The CDR3 length is 14 residues. Germline values: CDR1 SGHDT, CDR2 YYEEEE. V dropped 4 bases and J dropped 7; count of bases not matched to a gene: 6.

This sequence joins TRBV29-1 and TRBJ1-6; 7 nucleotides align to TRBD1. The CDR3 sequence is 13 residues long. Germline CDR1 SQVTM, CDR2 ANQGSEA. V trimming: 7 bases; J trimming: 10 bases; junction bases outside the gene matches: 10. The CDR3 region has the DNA TGCAGCGCCGCTGACAGGGTAGGATCACCCCTCCACTTT. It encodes CSAADRVGSPLHF.

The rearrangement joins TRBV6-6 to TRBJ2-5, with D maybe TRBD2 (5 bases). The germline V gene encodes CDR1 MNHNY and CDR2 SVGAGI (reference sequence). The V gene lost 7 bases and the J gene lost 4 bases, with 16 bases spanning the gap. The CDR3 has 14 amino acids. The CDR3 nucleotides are TGTGCCAGCAAGACCGACGGAGGACGAGAGACCCAGTACTTC. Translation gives CASKTDGGRETQYF.

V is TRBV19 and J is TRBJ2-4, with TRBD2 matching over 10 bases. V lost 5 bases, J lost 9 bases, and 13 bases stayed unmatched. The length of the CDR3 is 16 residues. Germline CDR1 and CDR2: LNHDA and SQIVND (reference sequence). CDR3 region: CASSPGAGGPRGIQYF. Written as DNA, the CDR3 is TGTGCCAGTAGTCCGGGAGCGGGAGGGCCCCGCGGCATTCAGTACTTC.

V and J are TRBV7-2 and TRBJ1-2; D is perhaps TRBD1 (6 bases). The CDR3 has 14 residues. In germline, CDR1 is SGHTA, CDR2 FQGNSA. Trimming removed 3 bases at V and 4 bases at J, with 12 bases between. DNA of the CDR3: TGTGCCAGCAGCTTTTTTCGGACAGCCTATGGCTACACCTTC. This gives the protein CASSFFRTAYGYTF.

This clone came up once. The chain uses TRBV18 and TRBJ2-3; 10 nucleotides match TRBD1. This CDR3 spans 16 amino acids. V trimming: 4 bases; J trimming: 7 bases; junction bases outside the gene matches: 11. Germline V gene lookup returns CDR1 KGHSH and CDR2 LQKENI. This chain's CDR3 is CASSHTAGQGMHTQYF. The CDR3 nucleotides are TGTGCCAGCTCACACACCGCGGGACAGGGGATGCATACGCAGTATTTT.

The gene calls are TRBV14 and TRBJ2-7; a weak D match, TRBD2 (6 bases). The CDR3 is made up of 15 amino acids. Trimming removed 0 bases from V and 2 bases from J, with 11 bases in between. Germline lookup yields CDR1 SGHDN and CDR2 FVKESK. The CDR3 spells CASSQEKRAPYEQYF. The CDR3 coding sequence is TGTGCCAGCAGCCAAGAAAAGCGGGCCCCCTACGAGCAGTACTTC.

CDR3 amino acids: CASSPGLAGSSSYEQYF. CDR3 nucleotide sequence: TGTGCCAGCTCCCCGGGGCTAGCGGGATCAAGTTCCTACGAGCAGTACTTC. The chain joins TRBV18 to TRBJ2-7, with 9 bases fitting TRBD2. CDR3 size: 17 residues. Germline V gene lookup returns CDR1 KGHSH and CDR2 LQKENI. J was trimmed by 1 base and V by 6 bases; bases with no gene match: 13.

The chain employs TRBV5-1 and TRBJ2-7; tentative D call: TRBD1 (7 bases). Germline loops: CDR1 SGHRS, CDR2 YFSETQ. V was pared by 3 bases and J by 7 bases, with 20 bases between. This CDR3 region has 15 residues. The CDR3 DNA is TGCGCCAGCAGCTCCCAGGGGGGCGGAAGCCAAGAGCAGTACTTC. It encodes CASSSQGGGSQEQYF.